Shown below are 18 T cell receptor beta chains from a single sample sequenced in a study of T cell responses to AZD1222 COVID-19 vaccine. TCRdb's copy holds only in-frame clones and misses some; the assay was immunoSEQ multiplex PCR. The data show about 160,000 clones, roughly nine tenths seen once. Sequenced here: peripheral blood, sampled on day 0 of MenACWY control vaccination. These receptors were obtained from an adult in good health.

The rearrangement links TRBV5-1 to TRBJ2-2; D ambiguous. CDR1 is SGHRS, CDR2 YFSETQ, per germline. Trimming left V 4 bases short and J 1 base short, with 14 bases between. The CDR3 covers 16 residues. Here the CDR3 reads CASSRPRALNTGELFF. The CDR3 region has the DNA TGCGCCAGCAGCCGGCCAAGAGCCCTGAACACCGGGGAGCTGTTTTTT.

In its sample, this clone was seen once. The V call is TRBV11-3, the J call TRBJ1-1; D might be TRBD1 (5 bases). CDR1 and CDR2 (germline): SGHNT, YENEEA. V was pared by 1 base and J by 11 bases, with 8 bases between. The CDR3 totals 11 residues. The DNA for the CDR3 is TGTGCCAGCAGCTTAGCGGGGGGTGCTTTCTTT. This codes for CASSLAGGAFF.

The V call is TRBV5-5, the J call TRBJ2-7; no reliable D call. Trimming removed 3 bases at V and 2 bases at J, with 21 bases between. CDR3 size: 17 residues. Germline CDR1 reads SGHKS; CDR2 reads YYEKEE (reference sequence). CDR3 loop: CASSSLSSGLFPYEQYF. The CDR3 bases are TGTGCCAGCAGCTCCCTGAGCTCTGGATTATTTCCCTACGAGCAGTACTTC. The full variable domain, with the rest looked up from reference TRBV5-5 and TRBJ2-7, is DAGVTQSPTHLIKTRGQQVTLRCSPISGHKSVSWYQQVLGQGPQFIFQYYEKEERGRGNFPDRFSARQFPNYSSELNVNALLLGDSALYLCASSSLSSGLFPYEQYFGPGTRLTVT.

This clone appeared once. The gene calls are TRBV28 and TRBJ2-4; D might be TRBD1 (5 bases). This CDR3 is built from 14 residues. Looked up from germline, CDR1 is MDHEN and CDR2 is SYDVKM. The V and J ends lost 8 bases and 0 bases respectively, with 11 bases between them. The CDR3 sequence: CASSDSLAKNIQYF. CDR3 coding DNA: TGTGCCAGCTCCGACAGTCTAGCCAAAAACATTCAGTACTTC.

This sequence joins TRBV19 and TRBJ1-5; 11 bases match TRBD1. From germline, CDR1 is LNHDA and CDR2 SQIVND (reference sequence). V was clipped by 6 bases and J by 5 bases; unmatched bases: 6. The CDR3 is 15 residues long. CDR3 nucleotides: TGTGCCAGTAGAATCGGGACAGGGGGACATCAGCCCCAGCATTTT. Protein product: CASRIGTGGHQPQHF.

The chain has TRBV19 and TRBJ2-5, with a tentative D call TRBD2 (5 bases). This CDR3 is 12 amino acids long. Germline loops: CDR1 LNHDA, CDR2 SQIVND (reference sequence). CDR3 in amino acids: CVTGCGLETQYF. CDR3 coding DNA: TGTGTTACGGGGTGCGGGTTGGAGACCCAGTACTTC.

The rearrangement links TRBV28 to TRBJ1-1; D gene ambiguous. V was pared by 2 bases and J by 6 bases, with 22 bases between. Germline CDR1 reads MDHEN; CDR2 reads SYDVKM. The CDR3 spans 17 residues. The CDR3 is CASSLSLWPGILPEAFF. CDR3 DNA sequence: TGTGCCAGCAGTTTAAGCCTTTGGCCAGGTATTTTACCTGAAGCTTTCTTT.

The table lists this clone with a few counts. The chain joins TRBV29-1 to TRBJ1-1, with D uncertain. Germline V gene sequence: CDR1 SQVTM, CDR2 ANQGSEA. The CDR3 spans 10 residues. Between the trimmed V and J ends, which lost 4 bases and 11 bases, there was a span of 11 bases. CDR3 amino acids: CSVGVAGAFF. CDR3 sequence (DNA): TGCAGCGTTGGGGTGGCTGGGGCTTTCTTT. The entire variable domain, with the rest obtained from reference TRBV29-1 and TRBJ1-1, is as follows: SAVISQKPSRDICQRGTSLTIQCQVDSQVTMMFWYRQQPGQSLTLIATANQGSEATYESGFVIDKFPISRPNLTFSTLTVSNMSPEDSSIYLCSVGVAGAFFGQGTRLTVV.

The V and J genes are TRBV30 and TRBJ1-1; no firm D call. Germline-derived CDR1 and CDR2 are GTSNPN and SVGIG (reference sequence). The CDR3 contains 11 residues. V dropped 3 bases and J dropped 2 bases, with 4 bases sitting between them. DNA of the CDR3: TGTGCCTGGAGAAGAAACACTGAAGCTTTCTTT. This codes for CAWRRNTEAFF.

This clone was recorded a few times. This rearrangement joins TRBV19 to TRBJ2-3; D tentatively reads TRBD1 or TRBD2 (5 bases each). V was shortened by 2 bases and J by 2 bases, with 11 bases between the two germline ends. CDR3 length equals 15 residues. Germline V gene lookup returns CDR1 LNHDA and CDR2 SQIVND (reference sequence). CDR3 protein: CASSIMGVPTDTQYF. The CDR3 DNA reads TGTGCCAGTAGTATAATGGGGGTACCCACAGATACGCAGTATTTT.

The chain has TRBV5-6 and TRBJ1-4; D might be TRBD1 (5 bases). Germline-derived CDR1 and CDR2 are SGHDT and YYEEEE. This CDR3 comprises 12 residues. The ends were cut back, 1 base at V and 13 bases at J, with 11 bases in the middle. As DNA, the CDR3 is TGTGCCAGCAGCTTGATGCCGGGGGGACTGTTTTTT. Amino acid sequence: CASSLMPGGLFF.

The chain recombines TRBV9 with TRBJ1-2, with 7 bases identical to TRBD1. Germline trimming cut 3 bases from V and 8 bases from J; bases unmatched to any gene: 4. The CDR3 runs to 12 residues. Germline lookup yields CDR1 SGDLS and CDR2 YYNGEE. CDR3 loop: CASSGWDSGYTF. The CDR3 DNA reads as TGTGCCAGCAGCGGATGGGACAGCGGCTACACCTTC.

The CDR3 is CASSLGSVVETQYF. In nucleotides, the CDR3 is TGTGCCAGCAGCTTAGGGTCAGTAGTGGAGACCCAGTACTTC. V and J are TRBV11-1 and TRBJ2-5; D gene unclear. This CDR3 has 14 amino acids. V was clipped by 1 base and J by 5 bases, with 11 bases between them. Germline CDR1 is SGHAT and CDR2 is FQDESV (reference sequence).

This clone was observed once. The V call is TRBV25-1, the J call TRBJ1-2; 8 nucleotides line up with TRBD1. After removal of 4 bases from V and 8 bases from J, the junction contained 3 bases not matched to a gene. The germline V gene encodes CDR1 MGHDK and CDR2 SYGVNS. CDR3 size: 12 residues. This CDR3 is CASSAGGEGYTF. The CDR3 DNA follows: TGTGCCAGCAGTGCAGGGGGCGAGGGCTACACCTTC.

J is TRBJ1-2 and V is TRBV6-5, with D uncertain. The CDR3 extends over 13 amino acids. The V end was cut by 0 bases, the J end by 4 bases, with 6 bases between. Looked up from germline, CDR1 is MNHEY and CDR2 is SVGAGI. The CDR3 DNA sequence: TGTGCCAGCAGTTACTCGGGATCCTATGGCTACACCTTC. It codes for CASSYSGSYGYTF.

The V gene is TRBV27, the J gene TRBJ2-1; TRBD2 matches at 9 bases. This CDR3 is 16 amino acids long. Germline V gene lookup returns CDR1 MNHEY and CDR2 SMNVEV (reference sequence). With V trimmed by 4 bases and J by 4 bases, 8 bases remained unmatched. The CDR3 protein is CASSSKTSGIYNEQFF. The CDR3 DNA follows: TGTGCCAGCAGTTCCAAGACTAGCGGAATTTACAATGAGCAGTTCTTC.

The chain joins TRBV6-2 or TRBV6-3 to TRBJ2-7; TRBD2 matches 8 bases. Germline CDR1 reads MNHEY; CDR2 reads SVGEGT. Germline trimming cut 5 bases from V and 13 bases from J; bases unmatched to any gene: 7. This CDR3 has 11 amino acids. The CDR3 sequence: CASSLQGTRYF. The CDR3 nucleotides read TGTGCCAGCAGTCTCCAAGGGACTAGATACTTC.

This chain uses TRBV15 with TRBJ1-3; D unresolved. V lost 0 bases to trimming and J lost 8 bases, with 8 bases between them. The CDR3 is made up of 13 amino acids. Germline assignment: CDR1 LNHNV and CDR2 YYDKDF (reference sequence). For the CDR3, the DNA is TGTGCCACCAGCAGAGAGTCCCCGGACACCATATATTTT. Translating gives CATSRESPDTIYF.